This TCR beta chain was captured by sequencing in a study of blood T cell repertoires in COVID-19. Overall study context: Italy, Spain and the United States were the sources of the convalescent and acute COVID-19 samples.

In germline, CDR1 is SGHNT, CDR2 YENEEA. This CDR3 comprises 14 residues. Trimming removed 4 bases at V and 5 bases at J, with 14 bases between. Original processing methods: Estimation of nucleated cell counts was performed using reference gene primer amplification. The method was immunoSEQ multiplex PCR; TCRdb's version includes in-frame clones alone and lacks a portion of them. V and J calls and clone size follow that table, whereas D and trimming were derived from the DNA. Of just under 350,000 clones in the sample, approximately 89% are singletons; the top ten hold around 3.5%. Sequences were obtained from peripheral blood. The V and J genes are TRBV11-3 and TRBJ2-5; perhaps TRBD1 as D (5 bases). This clonotype was sampled from a woman aged 18 to 35 who had recovered from COVID-19. The CDR3 nucleotides are TGTGCCAGCAGCTCGGCCCAGGGAATGGAGACCCAGTACTTC. This gives the protein CASSSAQGMETQYF.